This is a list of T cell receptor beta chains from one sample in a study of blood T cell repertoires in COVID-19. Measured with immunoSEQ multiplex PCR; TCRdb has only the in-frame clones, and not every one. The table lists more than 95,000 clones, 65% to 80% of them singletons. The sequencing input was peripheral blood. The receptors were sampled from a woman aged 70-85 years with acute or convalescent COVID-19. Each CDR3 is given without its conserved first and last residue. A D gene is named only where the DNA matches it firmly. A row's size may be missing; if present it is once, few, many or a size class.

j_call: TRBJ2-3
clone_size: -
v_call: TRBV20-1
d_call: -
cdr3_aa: SARRGDTQY

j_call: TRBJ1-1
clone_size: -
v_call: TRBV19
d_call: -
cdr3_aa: ASSIEHMNTEAF

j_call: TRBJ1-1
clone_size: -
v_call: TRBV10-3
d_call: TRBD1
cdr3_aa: AISSEQGRAF

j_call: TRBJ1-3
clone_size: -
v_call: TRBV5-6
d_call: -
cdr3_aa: ASRQVSGNTIY

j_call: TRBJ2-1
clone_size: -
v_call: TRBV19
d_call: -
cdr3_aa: ASSIDRGVRGNEQF

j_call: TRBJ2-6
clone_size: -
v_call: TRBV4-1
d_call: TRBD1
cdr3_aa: ASSRARDRGGSGANVLT

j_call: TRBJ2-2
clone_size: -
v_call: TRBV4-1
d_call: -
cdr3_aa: ASSARPGGANTGELF

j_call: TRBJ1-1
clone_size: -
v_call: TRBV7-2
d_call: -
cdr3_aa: ASSLGRMTEAF

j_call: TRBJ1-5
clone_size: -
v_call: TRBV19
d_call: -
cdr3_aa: ASSPSGSNQPQH

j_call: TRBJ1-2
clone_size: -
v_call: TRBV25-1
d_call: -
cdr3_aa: ASSELVDYGYT

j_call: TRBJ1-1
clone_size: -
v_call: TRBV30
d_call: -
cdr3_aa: AWSRVRANTEAF

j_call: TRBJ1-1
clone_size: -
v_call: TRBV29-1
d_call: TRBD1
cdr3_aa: SVLGTGGAGWGTEAF

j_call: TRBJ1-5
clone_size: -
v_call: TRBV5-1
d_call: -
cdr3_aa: ASSSQGDQPQH

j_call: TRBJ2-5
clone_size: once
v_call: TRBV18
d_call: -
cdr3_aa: ASSPVVAGEETQY

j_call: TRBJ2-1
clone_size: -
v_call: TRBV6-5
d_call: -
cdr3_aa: ATQMWPGGYNEQF

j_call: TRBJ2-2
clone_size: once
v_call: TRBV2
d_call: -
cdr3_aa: ASSQTNTGELF